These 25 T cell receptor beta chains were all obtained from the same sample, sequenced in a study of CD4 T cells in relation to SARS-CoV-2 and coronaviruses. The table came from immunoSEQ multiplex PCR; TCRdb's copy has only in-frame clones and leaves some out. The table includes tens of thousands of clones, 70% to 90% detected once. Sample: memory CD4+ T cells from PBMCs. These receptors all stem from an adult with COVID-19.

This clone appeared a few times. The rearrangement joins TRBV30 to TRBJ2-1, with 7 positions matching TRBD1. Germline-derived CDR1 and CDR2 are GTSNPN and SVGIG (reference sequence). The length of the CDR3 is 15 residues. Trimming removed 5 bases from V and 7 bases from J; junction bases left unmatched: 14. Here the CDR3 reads CAWVPGQWVLNEQFF. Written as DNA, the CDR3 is TGTGCCTGGGTTCCGGGACAGTGGGTTTTAAATGAGCAGTTCTTC. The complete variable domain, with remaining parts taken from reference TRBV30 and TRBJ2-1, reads SQTIHQWPATLVQPVGSPLSLECTVEGTSNPNLYWYRQAAGRGLQLLFYSVGIGQISSEVPQNLSASRPQDRQFILSSKKLLLSDSGFYLCAWVPGQWVLNEQFFGPGTRLTVL.

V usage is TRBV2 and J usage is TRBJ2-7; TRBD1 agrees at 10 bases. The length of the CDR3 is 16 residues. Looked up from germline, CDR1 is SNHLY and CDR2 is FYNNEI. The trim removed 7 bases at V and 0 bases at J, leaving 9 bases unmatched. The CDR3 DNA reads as TGTGCCAGCACCGGACAGGGGGTCGCGAGCTCCTACGAGCAGTACTTC. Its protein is CASTGQGVASSYEQYF.

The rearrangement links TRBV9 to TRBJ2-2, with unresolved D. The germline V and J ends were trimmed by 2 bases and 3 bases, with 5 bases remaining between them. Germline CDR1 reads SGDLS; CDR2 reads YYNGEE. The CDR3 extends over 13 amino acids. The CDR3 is CASSVYYTGELFF. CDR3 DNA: TGTGCCAGCAGCGTTTATTACACCGGGGAGCTGTTTTTT.

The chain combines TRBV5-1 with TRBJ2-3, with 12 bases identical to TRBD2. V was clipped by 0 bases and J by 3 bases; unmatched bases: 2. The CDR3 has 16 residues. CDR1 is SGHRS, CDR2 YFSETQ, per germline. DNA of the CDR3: TGCGCCAGCAGCTTGGCGCTAGCGGGAGGGACAGATACGCAGTATTTT. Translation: CASSLALAGGTDTQYF.

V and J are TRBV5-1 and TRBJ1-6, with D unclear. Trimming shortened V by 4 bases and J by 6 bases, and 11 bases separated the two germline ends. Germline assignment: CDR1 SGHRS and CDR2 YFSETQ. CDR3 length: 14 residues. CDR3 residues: CASSPQGANSPLHF. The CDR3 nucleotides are TGCGCCAGCAGCCCCCAAGGCGCTAATTCACCCCTCCACTTT. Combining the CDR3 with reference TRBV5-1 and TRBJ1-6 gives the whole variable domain KAGVTQTPRYLIKTRGQQVTLSCSPISGHRSVSWYQQTPGQGLQFLFEYFSETQRNKGNFPGRFSGRQFSNSRSEMNVSTLELGDSALYLCASSPQGANSPLHFGNGTRLTVT.

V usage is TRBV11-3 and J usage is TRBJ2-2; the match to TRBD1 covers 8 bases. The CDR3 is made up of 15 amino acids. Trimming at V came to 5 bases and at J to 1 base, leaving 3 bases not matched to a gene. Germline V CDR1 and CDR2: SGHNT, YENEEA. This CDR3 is CASSPGQGNTGELFF. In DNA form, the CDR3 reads TGTGCCAGCAGCCCCGGACAGGGGAACACCGGGGAGCTGTTTTTT.

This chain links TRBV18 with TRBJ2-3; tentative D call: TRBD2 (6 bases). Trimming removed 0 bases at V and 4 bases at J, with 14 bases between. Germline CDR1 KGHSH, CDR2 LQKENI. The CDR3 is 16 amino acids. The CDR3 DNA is TGTGCCAGCTCACCACCTGCGGTGGGGGGAGCAGATACGCAGTATTTT. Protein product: CASSPPAVGGADTQYF.

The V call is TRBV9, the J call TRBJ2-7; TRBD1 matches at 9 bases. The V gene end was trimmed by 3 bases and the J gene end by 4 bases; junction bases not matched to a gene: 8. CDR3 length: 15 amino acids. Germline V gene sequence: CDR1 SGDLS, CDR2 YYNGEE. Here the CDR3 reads CASSGSGTGRYEQYF. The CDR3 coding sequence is TGTGCCAGCAGCGGCTCCGGGACAGGGCGATACGAGCAGTACTTC.

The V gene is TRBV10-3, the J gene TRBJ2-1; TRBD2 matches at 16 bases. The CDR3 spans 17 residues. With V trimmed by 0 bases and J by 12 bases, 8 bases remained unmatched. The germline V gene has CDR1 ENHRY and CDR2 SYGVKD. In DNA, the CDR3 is TGTGCCATCAGTGAGTCGACTGGGACTAGCGGGAGGGCTAGGCAGTTCTTC. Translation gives CAISESTGTSGRARQFF.

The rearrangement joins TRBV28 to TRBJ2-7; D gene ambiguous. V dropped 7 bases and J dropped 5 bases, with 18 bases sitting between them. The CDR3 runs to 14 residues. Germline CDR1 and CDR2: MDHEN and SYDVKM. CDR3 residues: CASIGVLAGDEQYF. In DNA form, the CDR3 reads TGTGCCAGCATAGGCGTCCTCGCAGGTGACGAGCAGTACTTC.

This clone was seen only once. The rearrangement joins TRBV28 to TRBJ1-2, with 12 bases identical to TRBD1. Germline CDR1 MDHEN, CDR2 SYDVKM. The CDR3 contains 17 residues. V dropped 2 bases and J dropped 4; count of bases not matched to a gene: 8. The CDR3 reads CASSLGTGGGVLYGYTF. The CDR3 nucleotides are TGTGCCAGCAGTTTAGGGACAGGGGGCGGGGTCCTCTATGGCTACACCTTC.

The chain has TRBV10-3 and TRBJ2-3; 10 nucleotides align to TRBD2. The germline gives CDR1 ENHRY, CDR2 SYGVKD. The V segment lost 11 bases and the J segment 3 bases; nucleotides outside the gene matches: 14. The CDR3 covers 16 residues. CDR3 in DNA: TGTGCCTCCAAGAGCCCTAGCGGGAGTGAAACAGATACGCAGTATTTT. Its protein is CASKSPSGSETDTQYF.

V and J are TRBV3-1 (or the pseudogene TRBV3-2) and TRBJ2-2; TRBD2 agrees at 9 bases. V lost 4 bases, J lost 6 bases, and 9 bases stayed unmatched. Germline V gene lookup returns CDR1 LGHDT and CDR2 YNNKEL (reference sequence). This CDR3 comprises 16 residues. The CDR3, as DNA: TGTGCCAGCAGCCTTATAGCGGGAGCCCTCGCCGGGGAGCTGTTTTTT. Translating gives CASSLIAGALAGELFF.

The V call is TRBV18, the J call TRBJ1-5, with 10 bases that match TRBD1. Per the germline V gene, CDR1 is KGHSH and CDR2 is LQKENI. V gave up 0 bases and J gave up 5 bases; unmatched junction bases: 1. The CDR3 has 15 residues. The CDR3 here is CASSPPGTGDQPQHF. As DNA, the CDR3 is TGTGCCAGCTCACCACCAGGGACAGGGGATCAGCCCCAGCATTTT.

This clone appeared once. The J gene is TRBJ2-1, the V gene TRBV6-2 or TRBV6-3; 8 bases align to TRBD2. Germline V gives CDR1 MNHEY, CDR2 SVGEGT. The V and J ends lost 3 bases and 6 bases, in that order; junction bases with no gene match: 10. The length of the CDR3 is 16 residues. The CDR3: CASSYSGRANGNEQFF. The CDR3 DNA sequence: TGTGCCAGCAGTTATTCCGGGAGGGCCAACGGCAATGAGCAGTTCTTC.

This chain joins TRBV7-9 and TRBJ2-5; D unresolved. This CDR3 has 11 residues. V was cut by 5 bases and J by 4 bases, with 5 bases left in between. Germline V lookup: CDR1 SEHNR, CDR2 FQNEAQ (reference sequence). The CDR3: CASSQLETQYF. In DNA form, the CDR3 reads TGTGCCAGCAGCCAGTTAGAGACCCAGTACTTC. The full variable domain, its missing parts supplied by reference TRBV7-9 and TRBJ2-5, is DTGVSQNPRHKITKRGQNVTFRCDPISEHNRLYWYRQTLGQGPEFLTYFQNEAQLEKSRLLSDRFSAERPKGSFSTLEIQRTEQGDSAMYLCASSQLETQYFGPGTRLLVL.

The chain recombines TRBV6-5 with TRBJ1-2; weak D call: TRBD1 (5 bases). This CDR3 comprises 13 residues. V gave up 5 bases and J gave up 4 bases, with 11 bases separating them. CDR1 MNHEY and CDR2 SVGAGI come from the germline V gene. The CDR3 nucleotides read TGTGCCAGCAGTCGGACAACCCGCTATGGCTACACCTTC. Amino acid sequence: CASSRTTRYGYTF.

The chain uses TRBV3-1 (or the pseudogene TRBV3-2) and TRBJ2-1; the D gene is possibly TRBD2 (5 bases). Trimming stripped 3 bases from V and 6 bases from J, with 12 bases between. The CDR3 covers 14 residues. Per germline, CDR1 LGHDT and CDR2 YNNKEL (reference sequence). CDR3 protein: CASSHGKEVNEQFF. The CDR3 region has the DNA TGTGCCAGCAGCCACGGAAAGGAGGTCAATGAGCAGTTCTTC.

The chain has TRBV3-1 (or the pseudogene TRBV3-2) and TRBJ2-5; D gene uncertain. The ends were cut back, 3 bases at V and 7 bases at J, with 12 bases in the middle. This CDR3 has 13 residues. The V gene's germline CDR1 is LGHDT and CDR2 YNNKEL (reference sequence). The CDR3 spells CASSQATTSTQYF. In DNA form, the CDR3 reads TGTGCCAGCAGCCAGGCAACTACCTCGACCCAGTACTTC.

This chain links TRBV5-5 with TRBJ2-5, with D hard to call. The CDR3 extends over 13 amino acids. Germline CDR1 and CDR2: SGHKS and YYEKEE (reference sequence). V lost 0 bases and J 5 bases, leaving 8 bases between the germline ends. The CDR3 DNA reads TGTGCCAGCAGCTTGGTTAGCCCCGAGACCCAGTACTTC. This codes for CASSLVSPETQYF.

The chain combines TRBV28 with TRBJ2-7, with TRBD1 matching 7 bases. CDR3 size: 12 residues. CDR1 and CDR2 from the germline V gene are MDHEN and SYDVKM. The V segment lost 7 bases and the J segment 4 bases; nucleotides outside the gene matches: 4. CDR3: CASNQQGYEQYF. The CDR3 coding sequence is TGTGCCAGCAACCAACAGGGGTACGAGCAGTACTTC.

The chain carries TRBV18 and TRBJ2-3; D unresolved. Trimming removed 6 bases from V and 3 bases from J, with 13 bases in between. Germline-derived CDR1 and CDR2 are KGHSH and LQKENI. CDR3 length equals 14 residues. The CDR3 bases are TGTGCCAGCTCCTGGGATCTAGATACAGATACGCAGTATTTT. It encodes CASSWDLDTDTQYF.

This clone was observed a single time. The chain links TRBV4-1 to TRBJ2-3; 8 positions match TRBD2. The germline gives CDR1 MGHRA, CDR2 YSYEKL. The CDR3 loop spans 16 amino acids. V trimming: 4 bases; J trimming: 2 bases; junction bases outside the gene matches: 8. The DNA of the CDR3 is TGCGCCAGCAGCCCGGGGGGGTCAGGGGTCACAGATACGCAGTATTTT. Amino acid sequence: CASSPGGSGVTDTQYF.

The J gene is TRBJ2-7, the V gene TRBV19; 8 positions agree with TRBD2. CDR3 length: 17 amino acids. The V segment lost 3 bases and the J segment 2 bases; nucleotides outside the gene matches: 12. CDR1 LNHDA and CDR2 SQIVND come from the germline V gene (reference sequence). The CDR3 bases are TGTGCCAGTAGTATCGGCCGACTAGCGTCGATCCCCTACGAGCAGTACTTC. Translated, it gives CASSIGRLASIPYEQYF.

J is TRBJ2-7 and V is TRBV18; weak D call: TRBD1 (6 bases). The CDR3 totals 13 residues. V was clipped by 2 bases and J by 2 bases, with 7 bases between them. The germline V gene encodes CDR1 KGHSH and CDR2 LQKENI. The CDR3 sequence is CASSPRGTYEQYF. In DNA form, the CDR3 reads TGTGCCAGCTCACCAAGGGGGACCTACGAGCAGTACTTC. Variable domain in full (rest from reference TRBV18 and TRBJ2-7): NAGVMQNPRHLVRRRGQEARLRCSPMKGHSHVYWYRQLPEEGLKFMVYLQKENIIDESGMPKERFSAEFPKEGPSILRIQQVVRGDSAAYFCASSPRGTYEQYFGPGTRLTVT.